The 15 T cell receptor beta chains given below trace back to one sample, sequenced in a study of T cell changes during pregnancy in multiple sclerosis. Some clones are missing from TCRdb's copy, which holds only in-frame ones; the method was immunoSEQ multiplex PCR. The repertoire consists of roughly 38,000 clones, with more than 75% occurring once and the leading ten covering 6% to 7.5%. Material: CD8+ T cells from peripheral blood mononuclear cells, obtained in the third trimester of pregnancy. The receptor set was obtained from a female donor with multiple sclerosis, enrolled in a pregnancy study.

The chain joins TRBV13 to TRBJ1-1; weak D call: TRBD1 (5 bases). This CDR3 has 14 amino acids. Germline CDR1 PRHDT, CDR2 FYEKMQ (reference sequence). V gave up 1 base and J gave up 4 bases, with 10 bases separating them. CDR3 DNA sequence: TGTGCCAGCAGCTTAGTGGGGGGAAGCACTGAAGCTTTCTTT. It yields the protein CASSLVGGSTEAFF.

The genes are TRBV4-1 and TRBJ2-7; a possible D gene is TRBD2 (6 bases). CDR3 length equals 16 residues. Between the trimmed V and J ends, which lost 3 bases and 4 bases, there was a span of 19 bases. CDR1 MGHRA and CDR2 YSYEKL come from the germline V gene. In nucleotides, the CDR3 is TGCGCCAGCAGCCAGAGACCGGGACTCACGTATTACGAGCAGTACTTC. Residues: CASSQRPGLTYYEQYF.

The rearrangement uses TRBV30 and TRBJ2-1; 11 nucleotides agree with TRBD1. V was pared by 4 bases and J by 5 bases, with 4 bases of the junction left unmatched. CDR1 and CDR2 from the germline V gene are GTSNPN and SVGIG (reference sequence). The CDR3 sequence is 14 residues long. This CDR3 is CAWTGTGGHNEQFF. The CDR3 DNA is TGTGCCTGGACCGGGACAGGGGGGCACAATGAGCAGTTCTTC. Full variable domain (outside the CDR3, taken from reference TRBV30 and TRBJ2-1): SQTIHQWPATLVQPVGSPLSLECTVEGTSNPNLYWYRQAAGRGLQLLFYSVGIGQISSEVPQNLSASRPQDRQFILSSKKLLLSDSGFYLCAWTGTGGHNEQFFGPGTRLTVL.

The DNA for the CDR3 is TGTGCCAGCAGCTTAGGTCGGGGGGGCCGTAAGGAGCTGTTTTTT. Encoded protein: CASSLGRGGRKELFF. The chain carries TRBV7-9 and TRBJ2-2; 8 bases fit TRBD2. This CDR3 region has 15 residues. With V trimmed by 1 base and J by 10 bases, 8 bases remained unmatched. CDR1 is SEHNR and CDR2 is FQNEAQ in the germline V gene (reference sequence).

This chain joins TRBV4-2 and TRBJ1-2; TRBD1 might be the D (5 bases). This CDR3 has 15 amino acids. Trimming removed 0 bases at V and 2 bases at J, with 10 bases between. The germline V gene has CDR1 LGHNA and CDR2 YNFKEQ. This CDR3 reads CASSQDWQGNYGYTF. DNA of the CDR3: TGTGCCAGCAGCCAAGATTGGCAGGGAAACTATGGCTACACCTTC.

The chain joins TRBV30 to TRBJ2-5; D possibly corresponds to TRBD1 (5 bases). This CDR3 comprises 13 residues. Looked up from germline, CDR1 is GTSNPN and CDR2 is SVGIG (reference sequence). V lost 3 bases to trimming and J lost 1 base, with 9 bases between them. CDR3 amino acids: CAWSHRTQETQYF. The CDR3 DNA reads as TGTGCCTGGAGCCACAGGACCCAAGAGACCCAGTACTTC.

The chain combines TRBV7-9 with TRBJ1-5; possible D gene TRBD1, 6 bases. The germline CDR1 and CDR2 sequences are SEHNR and FQNEAQ (reference sequence). Trimming removed 0 bases from V and 2 bases from J, with 11 bases in between. This CDR3 comprises 16 residues. This chain's CDR3 is CASSLAGGEGNQPQHF. The CDR3 DNA is TGTGCCAGCAGCTTAGCTGGGGGCGAGGGCAATCAGCCCCAGCATTTT.

This CDR3 is CASRWGQHNQPQHF. The CDR3 nucleotides read TGTGCCTCCCGATGGGGGCAGCATAATCAGCCCCAGCATTTT. The chain couples TRBV6-6 to TRBJ1-5; a possible D gene is TRBD1 (6 bases). Germline V gives CDR1 MNHNY, CDR2 SVGAGI (reference sequence). V lost 11 bases and J lost 4, with 18 bases in between. The CDR3 has 14 residues.

The DNA of the CDR3 is TGCGCCAGCAGCCAAGGGCCGGGGATGGTGCAGCCCCAGCATTTT. Translated: CASSQGPGMVQPQHF. The rearrangement joins TRBV4-1 to TRBJ1-5; no clear D. Trimming removed 1 base from V and 7 bases from J, with 14 bases in between. The CDR3 spans 15 residues. Germline CDR1 and CDR2: MGHRA and YSYEKL.

Written as DNA, the CDR3 is TGCGCCAGCAGTGATGGTTACGAGCAGTACTTC. This sequence encodes CASSDGYEQYF. V and J are TRBV10-1 and TRBJ2-5; D ambiguous. TRBJ2-7 explains the end of the DNA better; the J call may be wrong. Looked up from germline, CDR1 is WNHNN and CDR2 is SYGVQD (reference sequence). The CDR3 is made up of 11 amino acids.

This clone appeared once. This chain joins TRBV10-1 and TRBJ2-7; D might be TRBD2 (6 bases). Germline CDR1 WNHNN, CDR2 SYGVQD (reference sequence). There are 14 residues in the CDR3. V was cut by 4 bases and J by 9 bases, with 19 bases left in between. The CDR3 nucleotides are TGCGCCAGCAGTGCCGCGGGGACGGATTATGGGCAGTACTTC. As protein: CASSAAGTDYGQYF.

Only a few counts were recorded for this clone. This chain links TRBV25-1 with TRBJ2-7, with TRBD2 identical over 9 bases. Germline V gives CDR1 MGHDK, CDR2 SYGVNS. V dropped 10 bases and J dropped 3; count of bases not matched to a gene: 10. The CDR3 sequence is 14 residues long. In DNA form, the CDR3 reads TGTGCCACCTCGGTGGCGGGGGGGCTCTACGAGCAGTACTTC. Protein product: CATSVAGGLYEQYF.

The CDR3 reads CASSGAPGGYNEQFF. The CDR3 coding sequence is TGTGCCAGTAGTGGGGCGCCAGGGGGTTACAATGAGCAGTTCTTC. The chain links TRBV19 to TRBJ2-1, with TRBD1 matching over 7 bases. The CDR3 runs 15 residues. J lost 4 bases, V lost 5 bases, and 8 bases had no gene match. Germline loops: CDR1 LNHDA, CDR2 SQIVND (reference sequence).

The J gene is TRBJ1-1, the V gene TRBV9, with 10 bases fitting TRBD1. V trimming: 0 bases; J trimming: 2 bases; junction bases outside the gene matches: 4. There are 16 residues in the CDR3. The V gene's germline CDR1 is SGDLS and CDR2 YYNGEE. The CDR3 nucleotides are TGTGCCAGCAGCGTAGGGGGACAGGGGCGAAACACTGAAGCTTTCTTT. Translation: CASSVGGQGRNTEAFF.

This CDR3 reads CASIGRVRANYGYTF. DNA for the CDR3: TGTGCCAGCATAGGGCGGGTGAGGGCTAACTATGGCTACACCTTC. The chain links TRBV2 to TRBJ1-2, with unresolved D. The V and J ends lost 7 bases and 0 bases respectively, with 15 bases between them. CDR3 length: 15 amino acids. Germline values: CDR1 SNHLY, CDR2 FYNNEI.